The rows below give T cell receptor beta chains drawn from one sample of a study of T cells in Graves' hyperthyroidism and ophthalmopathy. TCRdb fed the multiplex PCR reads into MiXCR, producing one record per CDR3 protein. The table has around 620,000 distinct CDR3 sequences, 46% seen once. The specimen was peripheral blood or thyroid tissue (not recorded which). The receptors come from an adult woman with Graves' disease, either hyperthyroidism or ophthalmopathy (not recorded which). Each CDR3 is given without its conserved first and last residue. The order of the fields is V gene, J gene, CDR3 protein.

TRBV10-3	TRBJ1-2	AIRAGTGANYGYT
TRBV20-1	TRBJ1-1	SARPDSNTEAF
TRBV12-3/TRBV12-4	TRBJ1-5	ASGLAGGPQH
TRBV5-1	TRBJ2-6	ASSLSSSSGANVLT
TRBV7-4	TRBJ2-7	ASSSRQRYEQY
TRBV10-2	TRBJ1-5	ASRKGPNQPQH
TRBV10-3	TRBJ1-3	AISESGTSGNTIY
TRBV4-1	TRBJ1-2	ASSQEGGIDGYT
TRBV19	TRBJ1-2	ASSITLSLNYGYT
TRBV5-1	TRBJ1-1	ASSQTDRRRRAEAF
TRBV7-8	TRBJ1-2	ASSKDRGHGYT
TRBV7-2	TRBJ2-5	ASSSRQGGIETQY
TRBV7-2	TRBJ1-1	ASSGVGGTEAF
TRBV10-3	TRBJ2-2	ASTQSGSSGELF
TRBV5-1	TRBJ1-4	ASSNGTGGEKLF
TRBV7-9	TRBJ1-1	ASSLATGGNTEAF
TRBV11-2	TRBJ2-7	ASSFGTLDYEQY
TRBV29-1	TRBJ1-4	SVEVQGPVLF
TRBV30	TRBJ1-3	AWTRTQTGNTIY
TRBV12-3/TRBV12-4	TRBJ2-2	ATSDLKGLRTGELF
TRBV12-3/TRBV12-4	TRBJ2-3	ASSFSGAHTDTQY
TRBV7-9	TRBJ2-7	ASSLGGVTYEQY
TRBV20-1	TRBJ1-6	SARGQGTGNSPLH
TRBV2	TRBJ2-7	ASGSEQY
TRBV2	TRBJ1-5	ASSYGPHQPQH
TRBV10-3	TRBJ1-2	ASSYGGNYGYT
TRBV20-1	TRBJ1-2	SGPSNYGYT
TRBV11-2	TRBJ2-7	ASSPIRTAGPYEQY
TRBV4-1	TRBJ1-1	ASSQTTENTEAF
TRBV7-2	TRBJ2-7	ASSSVAGGLAYEQY
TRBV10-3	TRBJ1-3	AISPGAMGNTIY
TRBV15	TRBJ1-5	ATSREGHFQGNQPQH
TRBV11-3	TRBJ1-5	ASSGPGQGAKPQH
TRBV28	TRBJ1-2	ASEGFLGYT
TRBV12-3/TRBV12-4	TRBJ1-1	ASSPAIRDTEAF
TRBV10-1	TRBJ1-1	ASSDTGRAEAF
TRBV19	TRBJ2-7	ASSPGQGNGEQY
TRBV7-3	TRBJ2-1	ASSFLGFHEQF
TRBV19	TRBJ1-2	ASSIQANYGYT
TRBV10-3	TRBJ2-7	AISESGSGGTALEEQY
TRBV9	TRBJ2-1	ASSLGAQSYNEQF
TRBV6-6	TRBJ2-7	ASSYGTSFSYEQY
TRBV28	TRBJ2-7	ASGSLGLGYEQY
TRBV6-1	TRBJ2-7	ASSEFLAGGAYEQY
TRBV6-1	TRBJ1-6	ASSDLGTNSPLH
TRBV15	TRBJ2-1	ATSREFRGHYNEQF
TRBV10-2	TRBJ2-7	ASSEWDIVTYEQY
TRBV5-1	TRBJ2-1	ASSSPGGYNEQF
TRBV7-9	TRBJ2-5	ASSTRGYGTDQETQY
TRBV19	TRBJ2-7	AGTSGSYEQY